These 30 T cell receptor beta chains came from one sample sequenced in a study of blood T cell repertoires in COVID-19. The table came from immunoSEQ multiplex PCR; TCRdb's copy has only in-frame clones and leaves some out. The sample has under 200,000 clones; around four fifths are singletons. What was sequenced was peripheral blood. These receptors all come from a man in his sixties or seventies with acute or convalescent COVID-19.

V gene TRBV28 combines with J gene TRBJ2-4, with TRBD2 as a possible D gene (6 bases). Germline-derived CDR1 and CDR2 are MDHEN and SYDVKM. Between the trimmed V and J ends, which lost 7 bases and 8 bases, there was a span of 12 bases. The CDR3 extends over 12 amino acids. The CDR3 is CASTGGFYIQYF. In nucleotides, the CDR3 is TGTGCCAGCACCGGGGGTTTTTACATTCAGTACTTC. The full variable domain, its missing parts supplied by reference TRBV28 and TRBJ2-4, is DVKVTQSSRYLVKRTGEKVFLECVQDMDHENMFWYRQDPGLGLRLIYFSYDVKMKEKGDIPEGYSVSREKKERFSLILESASTNQTSMYLCASTGGFYIQYFGAGTRLSVL.

This clone was seen a handful of times. J is TRBJ2-7 and V is TRBV5-8, with D hard to call. Trimming pared 8 bases from V and 2 bases from J, leaving 14 bases between. This CDR3 is built from 13 residues. Germline V CDR1 and CDR2: SGHTS, YDEGEE. The CDR3 spells CASDTTVPYEQYF. In nucleotides, the CDR3 is TGTGCCAGTGACACGACGGTACCCTACGAGCAGTACTTC.

This clone has only a few counts. This rearrangement joins TRBV5-1 to TRBJ1-6; possible D gene TRBD1, 5 bases. Trimming pared 4 bases from V and 7 bases from J, leaving 12 bases between. The length of the CDR3 is 14 residues. In germline, CDR1 is SGHRS, CDR2 YFSETQ. Written as DNA, the CDR3 is TGCGCCAGCAGCCGAGCAGGGTCAAATTCACCCCTCCACTTT. Amino acid sequence: CASSRAGSNSPLHF.

The chain joins TRBV5-5 to TRBJ2-5; 10 nucleotides align to TRBD2. V lost 0 bases to trimming and J lost 1 base; unmatched junction nucleotides: 6. This CDR3 contains 17 residues. Per germline, CDR1 SGHKS and CDR2 YYEKEE (reference sequence). Here the CDR3 reads CASSLGLAGVSQETQYF. The CDR3 nucleotides are TGTGCCAGCAGCTTGGGCCTAGCGGGAGTTAGCCAAGAGACCCAGTACTTC.

This clone came up once. The chain combines TRBV6-5 with TRBJ1-1; a possible D gene is TRBD1 (5 bases). CDR3 size: 14 residues. Between the trimmed V and J ends, which lost 5 bases and 0 bases, there was a span of 10 bases. CDR1 and CDR2 from the germline V gene are MNHEY and SVGAGI. Here the CDR3 DNA reads TGTGCCAGCAGTAGACAGTCGATGAACACTGAAGCTTTCTTT. This translates into CASSRQSMNTEAFF.

The rearrangement uses TRBV19 and TRBJ2-6; TRBD1 matches at 8 bases. The V gene end was trimmed by 5 bases and the J gene end by 1 base; junction bases not matched to a gene: 7. There are 17 residues in the CDR3. Germline V lookup: CDR1 LNHDA, CDR2 SQIVND (reference sequence). The DNA for the CDR3 is TGTGCCAGTAGTGCGACAGGGGCAGGGTCTGGGGCCAACGTCCTGACTTTC. Its translation: CASSATGAGSGANVLTF.

The chain couples TRBV14 to TRBJ2-1, with TRBD2 matching over 8 bases. Unmatched junction bases numbered 2, after V lost 3 bases and J lost 7 bases. Germline lookup yields CDR1 SGHDN and CDR2 FVKESK. The CDR3 is made up of 13 amino acids. CDR3 in DNA: TGTGCCAGCAGCCACTTAGCGGGGAATGAGCAGTTCTTC. It specifies CASSHLAGNEQFF.

The J gene is TRBJ1-6, the V gene TRBV7-9; D perhaps matches TRBD1 (5 bases). This CDR3 contains 16 residues. The germline gives CDR1 SEHNR, CDR2 FQNEAQ (reference sequence). V was pared by 5 bases and J by 4 bases, with 15 bases between. The CDR3 bases are TGTGCCAGCAGCACCCAAGGAGGGACTTATAATTCACCCCTCCACTTT. Residues: CASSTQGGTYNSPLHF.

This clone was recorded only once. The chain employs TRBV27 and TRBJ2-3; TRBD2 matches 8 bases. The CDR3 totals 14 residues. Germline V gene sequence: CDR1 MNHEY, CDR2 SMNVEV (reference sequence). Trimming cost V 11 bases and J 8 bases; bases outside gene matches: 15. This CDR3 reads CAVLGGGAYATQYF. The CDR3 DNA reads as TGTGCCGTTCTCGGGGGGGGCGCATACGCTACGCAGTATTTT.

The chain uses TRBV6-6 and TRBJ1-5; D unresolved. Germline assignment: CDR1 MNHNY and CDR2 SVGAGI (reference sequence). The germline V and J ends were trimmed by 0 bases and 2 bases, with 5 bases remaining between them. CDR3 length: 14 amino acids. The CDR3 sequence is CASSYSAGNQPQHF. DNA for the CDR3: TGTGCCAGCAGTTACTCGGCCGGCAATCAGCCCCAGCATTTT.

V gene TRBV28 combines with J gene TRBJ2-3; 9 bases align to TRBD2. Germline V CDR1 and CDR2: MDHEN, SYDVKM. V lost 6 bases and J lost 6; bases outside the gene matches: 10. This CDR3 is built from 15 residues. The DNA of the CDR3 is TGTGCCAGCAGCAACTTAGCGGGAGAGTGGGATACGCAGTATTTT. It translates to CASSNLAGEWDTQYF.

The chain links TRBV27 to TRBJ2-3, with D possibly being TRBD2 (6 bases). V lost 5 bases and J lost 0, with 15 bases in between. CDR1 and CDR2 from the germline V gene are MNHEY and SMNVEV (reference sequence). This CDR3 has 16 residues. DNA for the CDR3: TGTGCCAGCAGTCCAACACTAGCATCTAGCACAGATACGCAGTATTTT. This translates into CASSPTLASSTDTQYF.

Here the CDR3 reads CASSPGLAGGSTDIQYF. The CDR3 DNA reads as TGTGCCAGCAGCCCAGGACTAGCGGGAGGGTCCACGGACATTCAGTACTTC. The rearrangement joins TRBV7-8 to TRBJ2-4; 15 nucleotides agree with TRBD2. This CDR3 has 17 amino acids. The junction had 10 bases not matched to a gene; V was cut back by 5 bases and J by 8 bases. Germline V gene sequence: CDR1 SGHVS, CDR2 FQNEAQ.

This chain links TRBV18 with TRBJ2-1; 12 bases align to TRBD2. CDR3 length equals 16 residues. Germline values: CDR1 KGHSH, CDR2 LQKENI. Losses at the gene ends were 4 bases for V and 3 bases for J; bases not matched to a gene: 4. In DNA, the CDR3 is TGTGCCAGCTCACTCAGACTAGCGGGGGACTACAATGAGCAGTTCTTC. This gives the protein CASSLRLAGDYNEQFF.

This clone was counted a single time. V usage is TRBV27 and J usage is TRBJ2-7; TRBD1 agrees at 10 bases. CDR3 length: 15 residues. CDR1 is MNHEY, CDR2 SMNVEV, per germline (reference sequence). With V trimmed by 6 bases and J by 5 bases, 10 bases remained unmatched. CDR3 protein: CASSLGGQGMHEQYF. CDR3 bases: TGTGCCAGCAGCCTCGGGGGACAGGGGATGCACGAGCAGTACTTC.

The CDR3 here is CASRDLQGSIQYF. DNA of the CDR3: TGTGCCAGCAGGGACCTCCAGGGGTCTATTCAGTACTTC. The chain links TRBV6-5 to TRBJ2-4; D may be TRBD1 (6 bases). V gave up 6 bases and J gave up 10 bases, with 16 bases separating them. Germline V CDR1 and CDR2: MNHEY, SVGAGI. This CDR3 has 13 residues.

Relative to its sample, this clone is large. This chain links TRBV28 with TRBJ2-1, with D perhaps matching TRBD2 (5 bases). Germline CDR1 and CDR2: MDHEN and SYDVKM. The CDR3 covers 15 residues. Trimming stripped 6 bases from V and 0 bases from J, with 12 bases between. The chain's CDR3 is CASSRLADSYNEQFF. CDR3 bases: TGTGCCAGCAGCCGGCTAGCAGACTCCTACAATGAGCAGTTCTTC. The complete variable domain, with remaining parts taken from reference TRBV28 and TRBJ2-1, reads DVKVTQSSRYLVKRTGEKVFLECVQDMDHENMFWYRQDPGLGLRLIYFSYDVKMKEKGDIPEGYSVSREKKERFSLILESASTNQTSMYLCASSRLADSYNEQFFGPGTRLTVL.

The rearrangement uses TRBV18 and TRBJ2-7; D ambiguous. The CDR3 has 14 amino acids. Germline CDR1 reads KGHSH; CDR2 reads LQKENI. V lost 0 bases, J lost 1 base, and 7 bases lay in between. CDR3 loop: CASSPPADSYEQYF. DNA of the CDR3: TGTGCCAGCTCACCACCGGCCGATTCCTACGAGCAGTACTTC.

The V call is TRBV19, the J call TRBJ2-1; tentatively, D is TRBD2 (5 bases). CDR1 and CDR2 (germline): LNHDA, SQIVND (reference sequence). The ends were cut back, 2 bases at V and 0 bases at J, with 8 bases in the middle. The CDR3 contains 15 residues. The CDR3 DNA follows: TGTGCCAGTAGTATAAGGAGGAGCTCCTACAATGAGCAGTTCTTC. This sequence encodes CASSIRRSSYNEQFF.

This sequence joins TRBV7-2 and TRBJ1-6; D is uncertain. V was clipped by 5 bases and J by 4 bases, with 6 bases between them. This CDR3 has 13 amino acids. Germline lookup yields CDR1 SGHTA and CDR2 FQGNSA. The CDR3, as DNA: TGTGCCAGCAGCCAGGAATATAATTCACCCCTCCACTTT. Protein: CASSQEYNSPLHF.

This clone appeared once. The chain's CDR3 is CASTVVAGVLSYNEQFF. The CDR3 DNA follows: TGTGCCAGCACAGTGGTAGCGGGAGTGCTCTCCTACAATGAGCAGTTCTTC. The chain joins TRBV6-4 to TRBJ2-1, with TRBD2 matching 9 bases. V lost 7 bases to trimming and J lost 0 bases; unmatched junction nucleotides: 10. Germline CDR1 and CDR2: MRHNA and SNTAGT. This CDR3 contains 17 residues.

This clone was recorded only once. The chain joins TRBV6-5 to TRBJ1-6; D possibly corresponds to TRBD1 (5 bases). The germline CDR1 and CDR2 sequences are MNHEY and SVGAGI. Trimming removed 0 bases from V and 6 bases from J, with 12 bases in between. The CDR3 covers 16 residues. Written as DNA, the CDR3 is TGTGCCAGCAGTTACTCGAGCGGGGGGTCTAATTCACCCCTCCACTTT. The encoded protein is CASSYSSGGSNSPLHF.

V gene TRBV7-2 combines with J gene TRBJ1-2, with TRBD1 matching 7 bases. The CDR3 sequence is 15 residues long. J gave up 2 bases and V 5 bases, and 8 bases lay outside the gene matches. Germline loops: CDR1 SGHTA, CDR2 FQGNSA. CDR3 region: CASSLRDSENYGYTF. For the CDR3, the DNA is TGTGCCAGCAGCCTTCGGGACAGTGAGAACTATGGCTACACCTTC.

The V call is TRBV5-5, the J call TRBJ2-3; 9 bases fit TRBD2. This CDR3 spans 18 amino acids. Unmatched junction bases numbered 13, after V lost 0 bases and J lost 5 bases. From germline, CDR1 is SGHKS and CDR2 YYEKEE (reference sequence). This chain's CDR3 is CASSLVEPRTSAIDTQYF. The CDR3 DNA is TGTGCCAGCAGCTTGGTCGAGCCACGGACTAGCGCAATAGATACGCAGTATTTT.

The J gene is TRBJ1-1, the V gene TRBV11-2, with a possible D match to TRBD1 (5 bases). CDR1 is SGHAT and CDR2 is FQNNGV in the germline V gene. The CDR3 sequence is 14 residues long. The V and J ends lost 1 base and 3 bases respectively, with 9 bases between them. CDR3 residues: CASSLVRGDTEAFF. In nucleotides, the CDR3 is TGTGCCAGCAGCTTAGTTCGGGGGGACACTGAAGCTTTCTTT.

The chain is built from TRBV3-1 (or the pseudogene TRBV3-2) and TRBJ2-3; TRBD2 matches at 8 bases. The CDR3 loop spans 15 amino acids. Per the germline V gene, CDR1 is LGHDT and CDR2 is YNNKEL (reference sequence). Losses at the gene ends were 1 base for V and 5 bases for J; bases not matched to a gene: 5. The CDR3 protein is CASSQGAGVGDTQYF. The DNA of the CDR3 is TGTGCCAGCAGCCAAGGAGCGGGAGTAGGAGATACGCAGTATTTT.

As DNA, the CDR3 is TGTGCCAGCAGCTTAGGAGTAGGACGGGGAAAACTGTTTTTT. Protein product: CASSLGVGRGKLFF. The chain recombines TRBV11-3 with TRBJ1-4; no clear D gene. Per the germline V gene, CDR1 is SGHNT and CDR2 is YENEEA. The CDR3 is 14 residues long. The V end lost 1 base, the J end lost 10 bases, and 13 bases lay between the germline ends.

V is TRBV24-1 and J is TRBJ2-7; 7 bases match TRBD1. Per germline, CDR1 KGHDR and CDR2 SFDVKD. The CDR3 is 15 residues long. V shed 6 bases and J 1 base; nucleotides not matched to a gene: 8. DNA for the CDR3: TGTGCCACCAGTTCAGGGGGAAATCCATCCTACGAGCAGTACTTC. It is translated as CATSSGGNPSYEQYF.

This chain connects TRBV19 to TRBJ1-1; TRBD1 matches 7 bases. CDR1 is LNHDA and CDR2 is SQIVND in the germline V gene (reference sequence). The trim removed 7 bases at V and 1 base at J, leaving 9 bases unmatched. This CDR3 contains 15 residues. CDR3 amino acids: CASTRAGTANTEAFF. DNA for the CDR3: TGTGCCAGTACGCGAGCCGGGACAGCGAACACTGAAGCTTTCTTT.

The chain joins TRBV12-5 to TRBJ2-6; maybe TRBD1 (6 bases). Per germline, CDR1 LGHNT and CDR2 FRNRAP. This CDR3 region has 17 residues. Trimming took 0 bases from V and 1 from J, leaving 10 bases between them. The CDR3 DNA follows: TGTGCTAGTGGTTTGGTACAGGGTATTTCTGGGGCCAACGTCCTGACTTTC. Translation gives CASGLVQGISGANVLTF.